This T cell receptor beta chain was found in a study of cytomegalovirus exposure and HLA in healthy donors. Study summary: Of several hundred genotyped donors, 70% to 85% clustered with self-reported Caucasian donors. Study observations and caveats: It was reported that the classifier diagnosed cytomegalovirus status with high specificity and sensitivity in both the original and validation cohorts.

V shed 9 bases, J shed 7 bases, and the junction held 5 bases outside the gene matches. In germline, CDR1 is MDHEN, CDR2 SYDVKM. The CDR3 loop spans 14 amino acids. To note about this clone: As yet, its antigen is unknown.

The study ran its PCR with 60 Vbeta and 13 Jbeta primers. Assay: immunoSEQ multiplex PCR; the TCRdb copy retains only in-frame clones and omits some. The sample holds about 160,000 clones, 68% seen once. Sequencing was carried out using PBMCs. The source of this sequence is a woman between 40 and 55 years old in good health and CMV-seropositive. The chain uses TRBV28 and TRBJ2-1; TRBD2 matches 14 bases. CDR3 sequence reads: CASLGLAGVNEQFF. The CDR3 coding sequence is TGTGCCAGTTTGGGACTAGCGGGGGTGAATGAGCAGTTCTTC.